Below, one TCR beta chain is given with its context. Antigen: not known. PCR was performed a second time for roughly 7 to 11 cycles using a sample-barcoded 5' primer and a J-beta primer mix. Every cDNA molecule carried a tag from a template-switch adaptor bearing 12 random nucleotides. Each CDR3 protein is one row after TCRdb ran MiXCR on the 5' RACE reads. The sample yields around 970,000 distinct CDR3 sequences, approximately 50% seen once. The sample comes from a study of blood T cells in healthy people across ages. Study findings and constraints: Getting older went along with TCR beta diversity per million T cells dropping roughly linearly.

This CDR3 has 11 residues. Germline values: CDR1 MGHRA, CDR2 YSYEKL. The study recruited healthy Caucasian donors from Russia who were aged about 6 to 100. V and J are TRBV4-1 and TRBJ2-3, with TRBD2 identical over 7 bases. The receptor was derived from an older woman in good health. The specimen was blood. CDR3 bases: TGCATGGGCGGGAGCCCAGATACGCAGTATTTT. Translation: CMGGSPDTQYF.